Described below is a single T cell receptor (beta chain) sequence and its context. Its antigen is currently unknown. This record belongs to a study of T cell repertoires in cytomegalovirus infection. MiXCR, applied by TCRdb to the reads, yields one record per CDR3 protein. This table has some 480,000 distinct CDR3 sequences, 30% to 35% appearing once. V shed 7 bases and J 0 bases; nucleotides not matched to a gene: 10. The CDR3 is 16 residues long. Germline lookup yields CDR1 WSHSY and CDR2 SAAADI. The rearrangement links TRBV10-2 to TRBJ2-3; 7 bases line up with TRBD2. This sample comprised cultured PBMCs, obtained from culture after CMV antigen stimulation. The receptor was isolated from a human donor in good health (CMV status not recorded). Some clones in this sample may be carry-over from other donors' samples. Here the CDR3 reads CASTGRPGGSTDTQYF. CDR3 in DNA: TGCGCCAGCACCGGGAGGCCTGGCGGAAGCACAGATACGCAGTATTTT.